The 21 T cell receptor beta chains listed next were all sequenced from one sample in a study of CD8 T cells in Susac syndrome. It was with random hexamers that roughly 0.45 to 1 ug RNA was reverse transcribed. MiXCR, run by TCRdb on the immunoSEQ multiplex PCR reads, gives a single entry per CDR3 protein. The data hold 140,000 or so distinct CDR3 sequences, with around 95% observed a single time. Source material: CD4+ T cells from PBMCs. These receptors were collected from a human donor with Susac syndrome.

This clonotype is a singleton in its sample. The chain employs TRBV29-1 and TRBJ1-4, with unresolved D. The CDR3 consists of 14 residues. Looked up from germline, CDR1 is SQVTM and CDR2 is ANQGSEA. V shed 6 bases and J shed 6 bases, with 17 bases lying between them. This CDR3 is CSVSMGGGDEKLFF. CDR3 DNA sequence: TGCAGCGTCTCCATGGGAGGCGGGGATGAAAAACTGTTTTTT.

This CDR3 is CASSQDWEATSSTGELFF. In DNA, the CDR3 is TGTGCCAGCAGCCAAGATTGGGAGGCGACTAGCAGCACCGGGGAGCTGTTTTTT. This sequence joins TRBV14 and TRBJ2-2; 7 bases are shared with TRBD2. The CDR3 is made up of 18 amino acids. CDR1 and CDR2 from the germline V gene are SGHDN and FVKESK. J was trimmed by 4 bases and V by 0 bases; bases with no gene match: 11.

This chain connects TRBV29-1 to TRBJ2-3, with D possibly being TRBD1 (5 bases). Germline CDR1 SQVTM, CDR2 ANQGSEA. Trimming took 6 bases from V and 8 from J, leaving 9 bases between them. This CDR3 has 10 residues. CDR3 sequence reads: CSVDNPTQYF. The CDR3 nucleotides read TGCAGCGTGGACAACCCTACGCAGTATTTT.

The genes are TRBV7-9 and TRBJ1-2; 8 nucleotides match TRBD1. This CDR3 contains 15 residues. The germline gives CDR1 SEHNR, CDR2 FQNEAQ (reference sequence). The trim removed 5 bases at V and 4 bases at J, leaving 9 bases unmatched. The CDR3 loop reads CASSPTGGKGYGYTF. The CDR3 DNA is TGTGCCAGCAGCCCTACAGGGGGTAAAGGCTATGGCTACACCTTC. The whole variable domain, filled in from reference TRBV7-9 and TRBJ1-2, reads DTGVSQNPRHKITKRGQNVTFRCDPISEHNRLYWYRQTLGQGPEFLTYFQNEAQLEKSRLLSDRFSAERPKGSFSTLEIQRTEQGDSAMYLCASSPTGGKGYGYTFGSGTRLTVV.

CDR3 residues: CASSISSTNTGELFF. The CDR3 nucleotides are TGTGCCAGCAGCATTAGCTCTACGAACACCGGGGAGCTGTTTTTT. V and J are TRBV7-3 and TRBJ2-2; D unresolved. Trimming cost V 5 bases and J 0 bases, with 10 bases left between them. This CDR3 is 15 amino acids long. The V gene's germline CDR1 is SGHTA and CDR2 FQGTGA.

The chain couples TRBV18 to TRBJ1-5; D call uncertain. Germline assignment: CDR1 KGHSH and CDR2 LQKENI. The CDR3 is 14 residues long. The V end was cut by 5 bases, the J end by 5 bases, with 13 bases between. Written as DNA, the CDR3 is TGTGCCAGCTCATCCGGACCATCTGATCAGCCCCAGCATTTT. This sequence encodes CASSSGPSDQPQHF. The full variable domain, its missing parts supplied by reference TRBV18 and TRBJ1-5, is NAGVMQNPRHLVRRRGQEARLRCSPMKGHSHVYWYRQLPEEGLKFMVYLQKENIIDESGMPKERFSAEFPKEGPSILRIQQVVRGDSAAYFCASSSGPSDQPQHFGDGTRLSIL.

This chain joins TRBV6-5 and TRBJ1-6; tentative D call: TRBD1 (6 bases). The CDR3 totals 15 residues. Trimming removed 6 bases from V and 10 bases from J, with 19 bases in between. Germline CDR1 reads MNHEY; CDR2 reads SVGAGI. CDR3 amino acids: CASRGVDSRASPLHF. CDR3 bases: TGTGCCAGCAGAGGCGTGGACAGCCGGGCATCACCCCTCCACTTT.

The chain employs TRBV4-1 and TRBJ2-7; 10 bases map to TRBD1. The CDR3 consists of 13 residues. V lost 6 bases and J lost 9; bases outside the gene matches: 8. Germline V gene sequence: CDR1 MGHRA, CDR2 YSYEKL. CDR3 sequence: CASRGTGAIRQYF. The CDR3 DNA reads as TGCGCCAGCAGGGGGACAGGGGCGATTCGGCAGTACTTC.

The chain links TRBV5-1 to TRBJ2-3, with 10 bases identical to TRBD1. The V gene's germline CDR1 is SGHRS and CDR2 YFSETQ. CDR3 length: 15 amino acids. Germline trimming cut 7 bases from V and 3 bases from J; bases unmatched to any gene: 8. DNA for the CDR3: TGCGCCAGCGCCCTTAGGGGACAGGGGACAGATACGCAGTATTTT. Translation gives CASALRGQGTDTQYF.

The chain uses TRBV15 and TRBJ2-5; 7 nucleotides line up with TRBD2. The CDR3 totals 17 residues. Germline V lookup: CDR1 LNHNV, CDR2 YYDKDF (reference sequence). V dropped 0 bases and J dropped 4; count of bases not matched to a gene: 11. CDR3 DNA sequence: TGTGCCACCAGCAGAGATCAGCCGCTAGCGGCCCCAGAGACCCAGTACTTC. Translated, it gives CATSRDQPLAAPETQYF.

The chain is built from TRBV20-1 and TRBJ2-5, with 8 bases fitting TRBD1. The CDR3 totals 13 residues. J was trimmed by 4 bases and V by 6 bases; bases with no gene match: 7. Germline V gene data show CDR1 as DFQATT and CDR2 as SNEGSKA (reference sequence). The CDR3, as DNA: TGCAGTGCGAGGGACAGGCCGAGAGAGACCCAGTACTTC. Translation: CSARDRPRETQYF.

The chain couples TRBV29-1 to TRBJ1-1; maybe TRBD1 (6 bases). Germline V gene lookup returns CDR1 SQVTM and CDR2 ANQGSEA. The CDR3 is 17 amino acids. Trimming took off 1 base at V and 1 base at J, with 19 bases between the two ends. CDR3: CSVEGGPGAPPNTEAFF. Here the CDR3 DNA reads TGCAGCGTTGAAGGAGGACCAGGGGCACCCCCGAACACTGAAGCTTTCTTT.

V usage is TRBV18 and J usage is TRBJ1-4; unclear D gene. Germline-derived CDR1 and CDR2 are KGHSH and LQKENI. The CDR3 contains 14 residues. V was cut by 2 bases and J by 5 bases, with 9 bases left in between. The CDR3 loop is CASSPLAANEKLFF. The CDR3 nucleotides are TGTGCCAGCTCACCATTGGCAGCAAATGAAAAACTGTTTTTT.

This chain uses TRBV20-1 with TRBJ2-7; D may match TRBD1 or TRBD2 (5 bases each). CDR1 is DFQATT, CDR2 SNEGSKA, per germline (reference sequence). This CDR3 region has 13 residues. V lost 3 bases and J 4 bases, leaving 13 bases between the germline ends. CDR3: CSARSGTRYEQYF. DNA of the CDR3: TGCAGTGCTAGGTCGGGGACCCGGTACGAGCAGTACTTC.

The chain recombines TRBV24-1 with TRBJ1-2; D not resolved. Germline lookup yields CDR1 KGHDR and CDR2 SFDVKD. V was clipped by 7 bases and J by 3 bases, with 11 bases between them. This CDR3 has 13 amino acids. The CDR3 loop is CATSKDPDYGYTF. The CDR3 DNA sequence: TGTGCCACCAGCAAAGACCCTGACTATGGCTACACCTTC.

This clonotype was recorded only once. This chain connects TRBV20-1 to TRBJ2-3, with unresolved D. The ends were cut back, 6 bases at V and 0 bases at J, with 10 bases in the middle. The CDR3 is 13 amino acids. Per the germline V gene, CDR1 is DFQATT and CDR2 is SNEGSKA (reference sequence). In nucleotides, the CDR3 is TGCAGTGCAAGGGCTGGGAGCACAGATACGCAGTATTTT. This gives the protein CSARAGSTDTQYF.

This clonotype was detected once. The V call is TRBV6-1, the J call TRBJ1-2; D is uncertain. With 6 bases removed from V and 4 bases from J, the gap between germline ends came to 21 bases. The CDR3 has 16 residues. Germline V CDR1 and CDR2: MNHNS, SASEGT. The CDR3 sequence: CASSLGFPDDIYGYTF. In nucleotides, the CDR3 is TGTGCCAGCAGCCTCGGATTCCCGGACGATATCTATGGCTACACCTTC.

The V gene is TRBV7-9, the J gene TRBJ2-1; D unclear. Germline V gives CDR1 SEHNR, CDR2 FQNEAQ (reference sequence). V gave up 3 bases and J gave up 3 bases, with 9 bases separating them. The CDR3 has 14 residues. As DNA, the CDR3 is TGTGCCAGCAGCTTTCGCTCTGACTACAATGAGCAGTTCTTC. Translating gives CASSFRSDYNEQFF. The variable domain in full, completed from reference TRBV7-9 and TRBJ2-1, reads DTGVSQNPRHKITKRGQNVTFRCDPISEHNRLYWYRQTLGQGPEFLTYFQNEAQLEKSRLLSDRFSAERPKGSFSTLEIQRTEQGDSAMYLCASSFRSDYNEQFFGPGTRLTVL.

This clonotype has just one count. This chain links TRBV23-1 with TRBJ1-2; D unclear. TRBV23-1 falls under the ORF class, with uncertain function. CDR3 length: 13 residues. Trimming shortened V by 4 bases and J by 3 bases, and 9 bases separated the two germline ends. CDR3 coding DNA: TGCGCCAGCAGTCCCCTCCCAGACTATGGCTACACCTTC. Amino acids: CASSPLPDYGYTF.

The chain joins TRBV4-1 to TRBJ1-5; the D is unclear. The CDR3 loop spans 15 amino acids. V was clipped by 1 base and J by 2 bases, with 9 bases between them. Germline V gene lookup returns CDR1 MGHRA and CDR2 YSYEKL. CDR3 coding DNA: TGCGCCAGCAGCCAAGTTTCCGGGGGCAATCAGCCCCAGCATTTT. Protein sequence: CASSQVSGGNQPQHF.

The count of this clonotype is one. The chain is built from TRBV9 and TRBJ2-3, with D possibly being TRBD1 (6 bases). Between the trimmed V and J ends, which lost 2 bases and 3 bases, there was a span of 13 bases. This CDR3 is 15 amino acids long. Germline-derived CDR1 and CDR2 are SGDLS and YYNGEE. Here the CDR3 reads CASSVSTGGTDTQYF. For the CDR3, the DNA is TGTGCCAGCAGCGTCTCGACAGGTGGTACAGATACGCAGTATTTT.